This T cell receptor (beta chain) was observed in a study of breast tumors, draining lymph nodes, adjacent tissues. Notes on the study in general: Luminal-like breast cancer showed significantly higher tumor–nontumor repertoire similarity than basal-like. Tumor T cell lymph node origin was a supported hypothesis, not proven. Tumor TCR diversity was below lymph nodes but above nontumor tissue.

In its sample, this clonotype was seen many times. The antigen is unknown. TCRdb ran MiXCR on the multiplex PCR reads and lists one entry per CDR3 protein. The sample carries some 100,000 distinct CDR3 sequences, 21% recorded once. Samples came from axillary lymph nodes draining the breast cancer. The CDR3 has 14 residues. The germline V gene encodes CDR1 SGHDT and CDR2 YYEEEE. The trim removed 6 bases at V and 0 bases at J, leaving 4 bases unmatched. This chain connects TRBV5-6 to TRBJ2-3; 7 nucleotides match TRBD1. This TCR derives from a female donor with breast cancer. Some clones in this sample may be carry-over from other donors' samples. Sequenced sample: axillary lymph node tissue. CDR3 sequence (DNA): TGTGCCAGCACCGGGACAGTCAGCACAGATACGCAGTATTTT. It is translated as CASTGTVSTDTQYF.